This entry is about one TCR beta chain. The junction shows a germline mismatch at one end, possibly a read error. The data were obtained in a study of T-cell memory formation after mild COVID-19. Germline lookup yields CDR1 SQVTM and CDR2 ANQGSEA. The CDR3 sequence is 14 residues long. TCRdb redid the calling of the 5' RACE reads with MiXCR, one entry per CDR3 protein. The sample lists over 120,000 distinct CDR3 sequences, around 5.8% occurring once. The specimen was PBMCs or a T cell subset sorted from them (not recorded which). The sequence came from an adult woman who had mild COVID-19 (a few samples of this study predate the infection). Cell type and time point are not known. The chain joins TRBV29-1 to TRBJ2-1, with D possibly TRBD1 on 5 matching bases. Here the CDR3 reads CSVEPLNHRPLLVF. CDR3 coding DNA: TGCAGCGTTGAACCTTTAAACCACAGGCCCCTCTTAGTCTTC.